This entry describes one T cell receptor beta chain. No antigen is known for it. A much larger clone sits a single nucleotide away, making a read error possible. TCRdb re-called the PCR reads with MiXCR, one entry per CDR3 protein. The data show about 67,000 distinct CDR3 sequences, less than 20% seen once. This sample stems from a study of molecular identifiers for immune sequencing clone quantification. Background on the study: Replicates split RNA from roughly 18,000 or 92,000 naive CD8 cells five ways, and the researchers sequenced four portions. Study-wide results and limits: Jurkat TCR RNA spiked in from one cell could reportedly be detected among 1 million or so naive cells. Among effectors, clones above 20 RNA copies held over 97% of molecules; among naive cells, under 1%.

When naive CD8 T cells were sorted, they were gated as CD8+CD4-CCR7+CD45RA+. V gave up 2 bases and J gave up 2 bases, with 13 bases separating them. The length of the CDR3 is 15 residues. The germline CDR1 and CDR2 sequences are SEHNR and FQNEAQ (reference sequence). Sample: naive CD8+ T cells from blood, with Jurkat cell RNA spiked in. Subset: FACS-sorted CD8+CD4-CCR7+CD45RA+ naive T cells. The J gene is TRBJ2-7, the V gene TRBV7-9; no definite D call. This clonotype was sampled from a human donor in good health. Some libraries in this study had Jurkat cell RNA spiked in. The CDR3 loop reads CASSLYVRSTYEQYF. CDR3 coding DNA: TGTGCCAGCAGCTTATACGTGAGGTCAACCTACGAGCAGTACTTC.